This passage covers 20 T cell receptor beta chains from one sample sequenced in a study of cytomegalovirus exposure and HLA in healthy donors. The PCR ran on 60 Vbeta and 13 Jbeta primers. The assay was immunoSEQ multiplex PCR, and TCRdb's table has in-frame clones only and misses some. The table includes 100,000 to 150,000 clones, 81% detected once. Sequenced material: PBMCs. The receptors shown here come from a man between 18 and 29 years old in good health and CMV-seronegative.

This clone was detected only once. One end of the junction fails to match germline, which may point to a read error. This sequence joins TRBV7-9 and TRBJ2-7; 10 positions match TRBD1. The germline V gene has CDR1 SEHNR and CDR2 FQNEAQ (reference sequence). This CDR3 comprises 16 residues. As DNA, the CDR3 is TGTTCCAGCAGCTTAGAGGGACAGGGGAATTTACACGAGCAGTACTTC. As protein: CSSSLEGQGNLHEQYF.

The rearrangement links TRBV13 to TRBJ1-2; D not resolved. The CDR3 consists of 14 residues. Germline CDR1 is PRHDT and CDR2 is FYEKMQ (reference sequence). V dropped 4 bases and J dropped 4 bases, with 13 bases sitting between them. The CDR3 region is CASSSRDKSYGYTF. Written as DNA, the CDR3 is TGTGCCAGCAGCTCCCGTGACAAAAGCTATGGCTACACCTTC.

The J gene is TRBJ1-1, the V gene TRBV19; the D gene is possibly TRBD1 (5 bases). V gave up 8 bases and J gave up 4 bases, with 11 bases separating them. CDR1 LNHDA and CDR2 SQIVND come from the germline V gene (reference sequence). The CDR3 spans 12 residues. CDR3 DNA: TGTGCCAGTGGTGCCAGGGTCACTGAAGCTTTCTTT. It codes for CASGARVTEAFF.

The V gene is TRBV5-8, the J gene TRBJ2-1, with a possible D match to TRBD1 (6 bases). Between the trimmed V and J ends, which lost 6 bases and 6 bases, there was a span of 22 bases. The germline gives CDR1 SGHTS, CDR2 YDEGEE. The CDR3 is 16 amino acids. The CDR3 sequence is CASTPRGLSSANEQFF. CDR3 bases: TGTGCCAGCACCCCCAGGGGTCTTTCCTCGGCCAATGAGCAGTTCTTC.

This clone was found once. Within the sample, other DNA sequences also encode this same CDR3. The chain has TRBV5-1 and TRBJ2-5; TRBD2 matches at 9 bases. The CDR3 extends over 14 amino acids. Germline CDR1 is SGHRS and CDR2 is YFSETQ. Trimming took 0 bases from V and 5 from J; bases not matched to a gene: 2. CDR3 protein: CASSLGLAGETQYF. The CDR3 nucleotides are TGCGCCAGCAGCTTGGGGCTAGCGGGGGAGACCCAGTACTTC.

DNA of the CDR3: TGTGCCAGCAGTGACTCCCAGGGTTGGAATGAGCAGTTCTTC. This encodes CASSDSQGWNEQFF. The rearrangement uses TRBV2 and TRBJ2-1; a possible D gene is TRBD1 (5 bases). This CDR3 is 14 amino acids long. CDR1 and CDR2 from the germline V gene are SNHLY and FYNNEI. Trimming shortened V by 3 bases and J by 7 bases, and 13 bases separated the two germline ends.

This clone has only a few counts. V gene TRBV4-3 combines with J gene TRBJ2-6; TRBD2 is a possible D gene (6 bases). The CDR3 is made up of 14 amino acids. Trimming stripped 4 bases from V and 8 bases from J, with 12 bases between. Per the germline V gene, CDR1 is LGHNA and CDR2 is YSLEER. Written as DNA, the CDR3 is TGCGCCAGCAGCCCAGTCGGGGGTTCCAACGTCCTGACTTTC. Residues: CASSPVGGSNVLTF.

This chain joins TRBV7-9 and TRBJ2-7; perhaps TRBD2 as D (6 bases). Trimming left V 7 bases short and J 5 bases short, with 15 bases between. The germline V gene has CDR1 SEHNR and CDR2 FQNEAQ (reference sequence). CDR3 length: 13 amino acids. CDR3 in amino acids: CASTGGAMNEQYF. CDR3 sequence (DNA): TGTGCCAGCACCGGAGGGGCAATGAACGAGCAGTACTTC. Using reference TRBV7-9 and TRBJ2-7 for the parts outside the CDR3, the full variable domain is DTGVSQNPRHKITKRGQNVTFRCDPISEHNRLYWYRQTLGQGPEFLTYFQNEAQLEKSRLLSDRFSAERPKGSFSTLEIQRTEQGDSAMYLCASTGGAMNEQYFGPGTRLTVT.

The genes are TRBV13 and TRBJ2-2; possible D gene TRBD1, 6 bases. V was shortened by 6 bases and J by 0 bases, with 14 bases between the two germline ends. CDR1 is PRHDT and CDR2 is FYEKMQ in the germline V gene (reference sequence). CDR3 length: 16 amino acids. For the CDR3, the DNA is TGTGCCAGCAGTCTCACCGGACAGCCGAACACCGGGGAGCTGTTTTTT. This codes for CASSLTGQPNTGELFF.

The gene calls are TRBV6-6 and TRBJ2-7; D is undetermined. Germline CDR1 is MNHNY and CDR2 is SVGAGI (reference sequence). The V gene lost 2 bases and the J gene lost 2 bases, with 10 bases spanning the gap. CDR3 length: 14 residues. The CDR3 is CASSYHSQTYEQYF. The CDR3 DNA follows: TGTGCCAGCAGTTACCACTCTCAAACCTACGAGCAGTACTTC.

This clone has just a few counts. The rearrangement links TRBV18 to TRBJ1-2; D call uncertain. The ends were cut back, 4 bases at V and 0 bases at J, with 15 bases in the middle. The CDR3 sequence is 16 residues long. CDR1 is KGHSH and CDR2 is LQKENI in the germline V gene. The CDR3 nucleotides read TGTGCCAGCTCACTGGGCCAACCCTCAGCTAACTATGGCTACACCTTC. This encodes CASSLGQPSANYGYTF. Full variable domain (rest looked up from reference TRBV18 and TRBJ1-2): NAGVMQNPRHLVRRRGQEARLRCSPMKGHSHVYWYRQLPEEGLKFMVYLQKENIIDESGMPKERFSAEFPKEGPSILRIQQVVRGDSAAYFCASSLGQPSANYGYTFGSGTRLTVV.

In nucleotides, the CDR3 is TGCGCCAGCAGCCACCTAGAGGTTAGCACAGATACGCAGTATTTT. Its protein is CASSHLEVSTDTQYF. The rearrangement joins TRBV4-1 to TRBJ2-3; D is unresolved. With 3 bases removed from V and 0 bases from J, the gap between germline ends came to 10 bases. CDR1 and CDR2 (germline): MGHRA, YSYEKL. The CDR3 covers 15 residues.

The table lists this clone with a few counts. A read error may account for a junction end that differs from germline. The V call is TRBV7-9, the J call TRBJ1-2; D unresolved. The CDR3 loop spans 14 amino acids. Germline lookup yields CDR1 SEHNR and CDR2 FQNEAQ (reference sequence). CDR3 region: CSSSLVNTLYGYTF. CDR3 nucleotide sequence: TGTTCCAGCAGCTTAGTAAACACCCTCTATGGCTACACCTTC.

The V call is TRBV19, the J call TRBJ1-1; D may be TRBD1 (6 bases). The CDR3 length is 13 residues. The V gene's germline CDR1 is LNHDA and CDR2 SQIVND (reference sequence). Trimming cost V 6 bases and J 1 base, with 9 bases left between them. CDR3 sequence: CASRGHTNTEAFF. The CDR3 DNA is TGTGCCAGTAGGGGACACACGAACACTGAAGCTTTCTTT. Filled out from reference TRBV19 and TRBJ1-1, the complete variable domain reads DGGITQSPKYLFRKEGQNVTLSCEQNLNHDAMYWYRQDPGQGLRLIYYSQIVNDFQKGDIAEGYSVSREKKESFPLTVTSAQKNPTAFYLCASRGHTNTEAFFGQGTRLTVV.

DNA of the CDR3: TGTGCCAGCAAAACGGGACAGGGGTCCACTGAAGCTTTCTTT. Translated, it gives CASKTGQGSTEAFF. V usage is TRBV6-1 and J usage is TRBJ1-1, with 10 bases fitting TRBD1. Germline values: CDR1 MNHNS, CDR2 SASEGT. The CDR3 spans 14 residues. With 7 bases clipped from V and 4 bases from J, the junction kept 6 bases outside the gene matches.

The CDR3 spells CATSRLAGGISYNEQFF. CDR3 sequence (DNA): TGTGCCACCAGCCGACTAGCGGGGGGAATATCCTACAATGAGCAGTTCTTC. This chain uses TRBV15 with TRBJ2-1, with 13 bases identical to TRBD2. The CDR3 has 17 amino acids. The V segment lost 5 bases and the J segment 1 base; nucleotides outside the gene matches: 5. Per germline, CDR1 LNHNV and CDR2 YYDKDF (reference sequence).

V gene TRBV19 combines with J gene TRBJ1-2; 10 bases line up with TRBD1. CDR3 length: 14 residues. Germline trimming cut 5 bases from V and 8 bases from J; bases unmatched to any gene: 8. Germline CDR1 LNHDA, CDR2 SQIVND (reference sequence). CDR3: CASSGRQGAKGYTF. CDR3 bases: TGTGCCAGTAGTGGGCGACAGGGGGCGAAGGGCTACACCTTC.

The CDR3 DNA follows: TGCGCCAGCAGCTTGGCCGGCCAGGGCAGAGGTGGCTACACCTTC. It encodes CASSLAGQGRGGYTF. V and J are TRBV5-1 and TRBJ1-2; D perhaps matches TRBD1 (5 bases). The ends were cut back, 0 bases at V and 7 bases at J, with 16 bases in the middle. CDR3 length: 15 residues. CDR1 and CDR2 (germline): SGHRS, YFSETQ.

The V gene is TRBV2, the J gene TRBJ1-5; 8 positions match TRBD1. This CDR3 has 15 amino acids. CDR1 is SNHLY, CDR2 FYNNEI, per germline. Unmatched junction bases numbered 4, after V lost 3 bases and J lost 3 bases. The chain's CDR3 is CASSDGTGDNQPQHF. The CDR3 bases are TGTGCCAGCAGTGACGGGACAGGAGACAATCAGCCCCAGCATTTT.

The chain has TRBV21-1 and TRBJ2-3; TRBD1 was called by the table and not checked on the DNA. TRBV21-1 is a pseudogene. This CDR3 region has 14 residues. CDR3 nucleotide sequence: TGTGCCAGGGCCCAGGGGGCTGGCACAGATACGCAGTATTTT. It specifies CARAQGAGTDTQYF.